This T cell receptor beta chain was sequenced for a study of Tregs in tolerant kidney transplant recipients. Produced via immunoSEQ multiplex PCR; TCRdb's table is partial and in-frame only. The sample records 68,000 or so clones, 84% being singletons. CDR1 MNHEY and CDR2 SMNVEV come from the germline V gene (reference sequence). The CDR3 sequence is 17 residues long. The ends were cut back, 1 base at V and 1 base at J, with 15 bases in the middle. The source material was CD4+ T cells from blood. The sequence was obtained from a human donor in good health. V usage is TRBV27 and J usage is TRBJ2-3, with D perhaps matching TRBD1 (6 bases). CDR3 in DNA: TGTGCCAGCAGTTTATACGGACAGCTTAGACGCACAGATACGCAGTATTTT. Encoded protein: CASSLYGQLRRTDTQYF.